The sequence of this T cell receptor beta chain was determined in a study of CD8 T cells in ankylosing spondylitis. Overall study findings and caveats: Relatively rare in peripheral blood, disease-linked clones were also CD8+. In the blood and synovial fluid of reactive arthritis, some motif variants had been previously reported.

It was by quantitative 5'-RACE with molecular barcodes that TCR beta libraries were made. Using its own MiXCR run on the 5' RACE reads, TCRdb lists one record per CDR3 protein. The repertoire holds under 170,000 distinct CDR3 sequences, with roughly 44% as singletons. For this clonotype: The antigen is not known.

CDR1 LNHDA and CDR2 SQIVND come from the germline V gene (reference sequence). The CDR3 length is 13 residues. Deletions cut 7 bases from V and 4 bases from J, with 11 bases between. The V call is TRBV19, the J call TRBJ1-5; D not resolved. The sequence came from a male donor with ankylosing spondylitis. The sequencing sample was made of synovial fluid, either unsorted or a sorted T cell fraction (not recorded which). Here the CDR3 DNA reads TGTGCCAGTAATGGGTTGTTTAATCAGCCCCAGCATTTT. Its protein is CASNGLFNQPQHF.